The present T cell receptor beta chain was sequenced within a study of shared clonotypes between healthy human individuals. Broader study findings: Clonotypes shared by all four donors outscored non-shared clonotypes in generation probability.

Germline CDR1 is GTSNPN and CDR2 is SVGIG (reference sequence). V lost 1 base and J 2 bases, leaving 4 bases between the germline ends. The CDR3 consists of 12 residues. A word on this clone: As yet, its antigen is unknown.

Assay execution took place at the deep level. Template for every sorted-subset replicate PCR totaled around 200 ng DNA, tens of thousands of T cell genomes. TCRdb's table, derived via immunoSEQ multiplex PCR, lists solely in-frame clones and lacks some. The sample contains 2 million to 3 million clones, more than 85% of which appear only once. The receptor was derived from a young man in good health. Some clones in this sample may be carry-over from other donors' samples. V is TRBV30 and J is TRBJ2-3; D not certain. Sequencing was carried out using naive CD4+ T cells from PBMCs. Subset indicated: CD45RA+ positively selected. CDR3: CAWSESTDTQYF. The CDR3 coding sequence is TGTGCCTGGAGTGAGTCCACAGATACGCAGTATTTT.